This T cell receptor beta chain was recovered during a study of Tregs in tolerant kidney transplant recipients. The assay was immunoSEQ multiplex PCR, and TCRdb's table has in-frame clones only and misses some. The repertoire holds about 77,000 clones, with roughly 98% as singletons. The CDR3 is 19 amino acids. The trim removed 4 bases at V and 0 bases at J, leaving 15 bases unmatched. The V gene's germline CDR1 is MNHEY and CDR2 SMNVEV (reference sequence). This TCR was sampled from a human donor who received a combined kidney and bone marrow transplant. The rearrangement joins TRBV27 to TRBJ2-4; 7 bases match TRBD1. Sample: CD4+ T cells from blood, taken before the transplant. The CDR3 loop reads CASSSIQAPGGLAKNIQYF. In nucleotides, the CDR3 is TGTGCCAGCAGTTCTATACAGGCCCCAGGGGGTCTAGCCAAAAACATTCAGTACTTC.